This T cell receptor beta chain was documented in a study of spatial heterogeneity in lung cancer. Across the study: Sequenced were any available follow-up PBMC samples, which had been obtained a median of around two years after resection. Detection consistently yielded more beta chains than alpha chains.

Time point defined: blood at routine non-recurrence follow-up after resection. The input material, whole RNA from tumor, nontumor lung or frozen PBMC, was sequenced unsorted. Germline V lookup: CDR1 MNHEY, CDR2 SMNVEV (reference sequence). V was shortened by 0 bases and J by 7 bases, with 10 bases between the two germline ends. CDR3 length equals 15 residues. TCRdb reprocessed the 5' RACE reads via MiXCR and lists one record per CDR3 protein. Here the sample spans 15,000 to 20,000 distinct CDR3 sequences, 9.2% being singletons. Study results and caveats: Blood contained ubiquitous expanded tumor TCRs more at resection than at follow-up.

With respect to this clonotype: Antigen unknown.

The sample was PBMCs, taken at follow-up. The rearrangement joins TRBV27 to TRBJ1-6; D call uncertain. The sequence was obtained from a male donor with early-stage non-small cell lung cancer. DNA of the CDR3: TGTGCCAGCAGTTTATCAGCTAGAGGGAATTCACCCCTCCACTTT. Translating gives CASSLSARGNSPLHF.